The clone carrying this T cell receptor (beta chain) is called large based on its frequency. Its specificity is not known. The sample is drawn from a study of T cells in severe cutaneous drug reactions. The donors had carbamazepine-induced Stevens-Johnson syndrome or toxic epidermal necrolysis. The CDR3 is 11 amino acids. Germline-derived CDR1 and CDR2 are WSHSY and SAAADI. TCR subtype-specific primers in iRepertoire multiplex PCR prepared libraries for bulk and single-cell sequencing. Input for bulk TCR libraries: roughly 100-550 ng RNA per sample. TCRdb reanalyzed the multiplex PCR reads, giving one entry per CDR3 protein sequence and no DNA. The table for this sample gives about 1,000 distinct CDR3 sequences. Study-level results: One public TCRbeta CDR3 appeared in all seven blister samples, averaging approximately 14%.

The chain links TRBV10-2 to TRBJ2-1. Sequenced: PBMCs. This sequence originates from a human donor with Stevens-Johnson syndrome, a severe cutaneous drug reaction. This chain's CDR3 is CATADYNEQFF.